What follows describes a single T cell receptor beta chain. The data derive from a study of cytomegalovirus exposure and HLA in healthy donors. The V and J ends lost 0 bases and 2 bases respectively, with 7 bases between them. Germline V gives CDR1 MNHNS, CDR2 SASEGT. The CDR3 has 14 residues. Researchers ran the PCR with 60 Vbeta and 13 Jbeta primers. Clones were sequenced by immunoSEQ multiplex PCR, and TCRdb holds only the in-frame ones, with some missing. The sample has tens of thousands of clones; over 70% are singletons. Sequenced: PBMCs. The source is a male donor in good health and CMV-seropositive. J is TRBJ1-2 and V is TRBV6-1; D not certain. The CDR3 nucleotides are TGTGCCAGCAGTGAAGCGGCAGGAAACTATGGCTACACCTTC. It codes for CASSEAAGNYGYTF.